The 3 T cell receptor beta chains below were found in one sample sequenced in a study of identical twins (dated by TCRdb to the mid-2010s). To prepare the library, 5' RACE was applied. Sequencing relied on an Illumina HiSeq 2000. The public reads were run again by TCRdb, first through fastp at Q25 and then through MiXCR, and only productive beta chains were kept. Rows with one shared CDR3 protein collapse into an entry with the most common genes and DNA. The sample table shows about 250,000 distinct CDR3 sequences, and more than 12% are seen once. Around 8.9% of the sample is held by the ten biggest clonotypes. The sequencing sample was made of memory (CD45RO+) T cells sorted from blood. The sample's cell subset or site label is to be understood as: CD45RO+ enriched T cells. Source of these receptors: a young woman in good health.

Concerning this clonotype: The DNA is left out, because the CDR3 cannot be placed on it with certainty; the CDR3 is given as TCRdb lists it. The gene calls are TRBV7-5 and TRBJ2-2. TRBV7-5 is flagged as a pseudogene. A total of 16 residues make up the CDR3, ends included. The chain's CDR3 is CISVPEALGMTGELFF.

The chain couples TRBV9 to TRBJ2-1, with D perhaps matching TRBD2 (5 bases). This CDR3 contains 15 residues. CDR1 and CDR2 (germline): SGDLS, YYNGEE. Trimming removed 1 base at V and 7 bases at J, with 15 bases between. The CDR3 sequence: CASSVSGGPGNEQFF. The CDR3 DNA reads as TGTGCCAGCAGCGTAAGTGGCGGGCCAGGAAATGAGCAGTTCTTC.

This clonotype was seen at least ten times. The CDR3 region has the DNA TGCAGTGCTACGGCCCCGGACAGGGGGGGATACACCTTC. Protein sequence: CSATAPDRGGYTF. The chain links TRBV20-1 to TRBJ1-2, with 10 nucleotides matching TRBD1. The CDR3 contains 13 residues. Germline V gene sequence: CDR1 DFQATT, CDR2 SNEGSKA (reference sequence). The J segment lost 11 bases and the V segment lost 4 bases, leaving 10 bases of the junction unmatched.